This T cell receptor (beta chain) was identified during a study of T-cell memory formation after mild COVID-19. Study-level information: TCR clusters mostly belonged to single donors. General study points: CD8+ contracting clones occupied EMRA, while CD4+ ones occupied mainly CM and EM. Contracting clones from day 15 to 85 had balanced CD4/CD8; later expanders favoured CD4+.

CDR3 length equals 16 residues. V shed 1 base, J shed 0 bases, and the junction held 3 bases outside the gene matches. From germline, CDR1 is SGHRS and CDR2 YFSETQ. Constant-segment primers served in 5'RACE that generated TCR alpha and TCR beta cDNA libraries bearing sample barcodes and UMIs. From the 5' RACE reads, TCRdb called clonotypes with MiXCR, one entry per CDR3 protein. Of approximately 410,000 distinct CDR3 sequences in the sample, 20% to 25% were seen once. This clonotype showed up just a few times. The target antigen is unknown. The TCR comes from an adult woman who had mild COVID-19 (a few samples of this study predate the infection). Cell type and time point are not known. The specimen sequenced was PBMCs or a T cell subset sorted from them (not recorded which). V usage is TRBV5-1 and J usage is TRBJ2-1; 8 nucleotides align to TRBD2. The CDR3 is CASSLTSGNSYNEQFF. The CDR3 DNA follows: TGCGCCAGCAGCTTGACTAGCGGTAACTCCTACAATGAGCAGTTCTTC.